Following are 22 T cell receptor beta chains from one sample sequenced in a study of breast tumors, draining lymph nodes, adjacent tissues. TCRdb re-derived calls from the multiplex PCR reads in MiXCR, one entry per CDR3 protein. The repertoire holds 50,000 to 65,000 distinct CDR3 sequences, with roughly two fifths as singletons. Sequenced input: breast tumor tissue. Receptors were obtained from a female donor with breast cancer. Some clones in this sample may be carry-over from other donors' samples.

As regards this clonotype: A much more abundant neighbour one base away suggests this may be a read error. The conserved phenylalanine or tryptophan is not found at the CDR3 terminus, so this likely reflects a read error. The chain recombines TRBV3-1 with TRBJ2-2; D gene unclear. V was shortened by 4 bases and J by 0 bases, with 15 bases between the two germline ends. This CDR3 region has 17 residues. Germline lookup yields CDR1 LGHDT and CDR2 YNNKEL (reference sequence). In DNA, the CDR3 is TGTGCCAGCAGCCGGCTAGACGGTAGTACGAACACCGGGGAGCTGTTTTCT. It yields the protein CASSRLDGSTNTGELFS.

This clonotype was counted at least ten times. The chain has TRBV6-2 or TRBV6-3 and TRBJ2-6; 8 bases line up with TRBD1. After removal of 7 bases from V and 2 bases from J, the junction contained 7 bases not matched to a gene. This CDR3 region has 16 residues. Germline values: CDR1 MNHEY, CDR2 SVGEGT. The CDR3 is CASIGQGATGANVLTF. The CDR3 DNA sequence: TGTGCCAGCATAGGGCAGGGGGCTACTGGGGCCAACGTCCTGACTTTC.

In its sample, this clonotype was seen many times. The rearrangement links TRBV4-3 to TRBJ2-7; 8 bases line up with TRBD2. V gave up 2 bases and J gave up 0 bases; unmatched junction bases: 9. Germline CDR1 and CDR2: LGHNA and YSLEER. This CDR3 comprises 17 residues. CDR3 coding DNA: TGCGCCAGCAGCCAAAGATACTCCGGGACTAGCTCCTACGAGCAGTACTTC. Translating it yields CASSQRYSGTSSYEQYF.

This clonotype was seen at least ten times. The chain employs TRBV3-1 and TRBJ2-7; 7 bases are shared with TRBD2. The CDR3 covers 12 residues. The V and J ends lost 9 bases and 4 bases, in that order; junction bases with no gene match: 6. The germline gives CDR1 LGHDT, CDR2 YNNKEL (reference sequence). CDR3 in DNA: TGTGCCAGTGGGCGGGAGACTTACGAGCAGTACTTC. Encoded protein: CASGRETYEQYF.

This clonotype was counted ten times or more. This chain links TRBV3-1 with TRBJ2-5, with unresolved D. The CDR3 extends over 13 amino acids. Germline CDR1 LGHDT, CDR2 YNNKEL (reference sequence). Trimming shortened V by 4 bases and J by 2 bases, and 8 bases separated the two germline ends. CDR3 amino acids: CASSPSQQETQYF. CDR3 bases: TGTGCCAGCAGCCCCTCCCAGCAAGAGACCCAGTACTTC.

This chain connects TRBV28 to TRBJ2-7; maybe TRBD2 (6 bases). There are 13 residues in the CDR3. Germline-derived CDR1 and CDR2 are MDHEN and SYDVKM. Between the trimmed V and J ends, which lost 3 bases and 3 bases, there was a span of 9 bases. CDR3 sequence: CASSFGGGYEQYF. The CDR3 DNA is TGTGCCAGCAGTTTCGGGGGAGGCTACGAGCAGTACTTC.

The chain joins TRBV6-1 to TRBJ1-5, with D maybe TRBD1 (5 bases). The CDR3 spans 12 residues. Trimming pared 4 bases from V and 5 bases from J, leaving 6 bases between. CDR1 and CDR2 from the germline V gene are MNHNS and SASEGT. Here the CDR3 reads CASSGGDQPQHF. The CDR3 region has the DNA TGTGCCAGCAGTGGGGGCGATCAGCCCCAGCATTTT.

This clonotype was recorded at least ten times. The chain is built from TRBV19 and TRBJ1-3, with D unclear. The V end was cut by 4 bases, the J end by 2 bases, with 6 bases between. The germline V gene encodes CDR1 LNHDA and CDR2 SQIVND (reference sequence). This CDR3 region has 13 residues. CDR3 amino acids: CASSKTTGNTIYF. DNA of the CDR3: TGTGCCAGTAGTAAAACGACTGGAAACACCATATATTTT.

The rearrangement joins TRBV5-1 to TRBJ2-6; D is tentatively TRBD1 or TRBD2 (5 bases each). This CDR3 contains 15 residues. The V gene's germline CDR1 is SGHRS and CDR2 YFSETQ. The ends were cut back, 4 bases at V and 4 bases at J, with 12 bases in the middle. The CDR3 DNA reads as TGCGCCAGCAGCCTTGGGACCGCGGGGGCCAACGTCCTGACTTTC. It is translated as CASSLGTAGANVLTF.

The V and J genes are TRBV7-2 and TRBJ1-4; TRBD1 aligns across 7 bases. The germline CDR1 and CDR2 sequences are SGHTA and FQGNSA. The CDR3 covers 15 residues. V lost 0 bases, J lost 6 bases, and 4 bases stayed unmatched. The CDR3 is CASSLAPGTDEKLFF. The CDR3 bases are TGTGCCAGCAGCTTAGCCCCCGGGACAGATGAAAAACTGTTTTTT.

On this clonotype: Because the CDR3 is missing its conserved closing phenylalanine or tryptophan, this is likely a read error. The chain is built from TRBV7-9 and TRBJ1-6, with 7 positions matching TRBD1. V lost 8 bases to trimming and J lost 9 bases; unmatched junction nucleotides: 7. This CDR3 spans 13 amino acids. The germline gives CDR1 SEHNR, CDR2 FQNEAQ (reference sequence). The CDR3 loop is CASRDSSGSPLHS. DNA of the CDR3: TGTGCCAGCCGGGACAGCTCAGGTTCACCCCTCCACTCT.

This clonotype was seen only once. The CDR3 does not end in the conserved phenylalanine or tryptophan, so this is likely a read error. It is unclear where the CDR3 begins or ends on the DNA, so no DNA is shown, and the CDR3 is as TCRdb lists it. The J gene is TRBJ1-5, the V gene TRBV20-1. The CDR3 adds up to 11 amino acids, both ends counted. The germline gives CDR1 DFQATT, CDR2 SNEGSKA (reference sequence). The chain's CDR3 is CSARDGQPQHL.

This clonotype was found many times. The chain has TRBV9 and TRBJ2-2, with 7 bases aligning to TRBD1. This CDR3 has 14 residues. With 0 bases clipped from V and 7 bases from J, the junction kept 3 bases outside the gene matches. Germline CDR1 and CDR2: SGDLS and YYNGEE. The CDR3, as DNA: TGTGCCAGCAGCGTAGTAACAGGGGACGGGGAGCTGTTTTTT. Residues: CASSVVTGDGELFF.

The chain carries TRBV27 and TRBJ1-1, with TRBD1 matching 7 bases. J gave up 8 bases and V 5 bases, and 8 bases lay outside the gene matches. The CDR3 length is 13 residues. Germline V gene sequence: CDR1 MNHEY, CDR2 SMNVEV (reference sequence). The CDR3 nucleotides read TGTGCCAGCAGTCTCGACAGGGAGGGAGAAGCTTTCTTT. Translated: CASSLDREGEAFF.

CDR3 in amino acids: CASSFGVRGGNQPQHF. In DNA form, the CDR3 reads TGTGCCAGCAGCTTTGGAGTGCGGGGAGGCAATCAGCCCCAGCATTTT. V and J are TRBV7-3 and TRBJ1-5; D is uncertain. This CDR3 region has 16 residues. Trimming took 3 bases from V and 2 from J, leaving 14 bases between them. CDR1 is SGHTA, CDR2 FQGTGA, per germline.

This clonotype has a count of ten or more. The chain uses TRBV5-6 and TRBJ1-2, with D tentatively TRBD1 (5 bases). Trimming cost V 0 bases and J 4 bases, with 10 bases left between them. Germline CDR1 and CDR2: SGHDT and YYEEEE. The CDR3 has 14 residues. The CDR3: CASSLGGVIYGYTF. The DNA of the CDR3 is TGTGCCAGCAGCTTGGGGGGGGTAATCTATGGCTACACCTTC.

This clonotype was detected only once. Possible read error: a much larger clone is one base away. The chain combines TRBV5-4 with TRBJ2-4; weak D call: TRBD1 (5 bases). There are 16 residues in the CDR3. Germline assignment: CDR1 SGHNT and CDR2 YYREEE (reference sequence). DNA of the CDR3: TGTGCCAGCAGCAAGGGCAGGGTTGGTGCCAAAAACATTCAGTGCTTC. As protein: CASSKGRVGAKNIQCF.

This clonotype showed up many times. The chain has TRBV30 and TRBJ1-2, with a weak D call TRBD1 (6 bases). Germline values: CDR1 GTSNPN, CDR2 SVGIG (reference sequence). CDR3 length equals 13 residues. Trimming stripped 1 base from V and 6 bases from J, with 12 bases between. CDR3 protein: CAWSAGAGNGYTF. CDR3 bases: TGTGCCTGGAGTGCAGGGGCAGGAAATGGCTACACCTTC.

In its sample, this clonotype was seen a few times. The chain uses TRBV10-3 and TRBJ1-1, with D uncertain. V dropped 1 base and J dropped 4 bases, with 13 bases sitting between them. The CDR3 consists of 15 residues. CDR1 is ENHRY and CDR2 is SYGVKD in the germline V gene. CDR3 in DNA: TGTGCCATCAGTGAGTTGGTTGAGGGAGCCACTGAAGCTTTCTTT. Translation gives CAISELVEGATEAFF.

The genes are TRBV5-1 and TRBJ1-1, with no clear D. Between the trimmed V and J ends, which lost 3 bases and 3 bases, there was a span of 15 bases. The CDR3 totals 15 residues. The germline CDR1 and CDR2 sequences are SGHRS and YFSETQ. The CDR3 region is CASSSGSVGDTEAFF. CDR3 nucleotide sequence: TGCGCCAGCAGCTCTGGATCGGTGGGAGACACTGAAGCTTTCTTT.

As regards this clonotype: The CDR3 ends on some other residue instead of the conserved phenylalanine or tryptophan, so this is likely a read error. V usage is TRBV20-1 and J usage is TRBJ1-5; D gene unclear. V was shortened by 3 bases and J by 0 bases, with 15 bases between the two germline ends. This CDR3 spans 16 amino acids. Germline V CDR1 and CDR2: DFQATT, SNEGSKA (reference sequence). The CDR3: CSASRVGVGSNQPQHS. The DNA of the CDR3 is TGCAGTGCTAGCCGCGTTGGGGTCGGTAGCAATCAGCCCCAGCATTCT.

This clonotype was observed many times. The chain combines TRBV19 with TRBJ1-5, with D perhaps TRBD1 (6 bases). Deletions cut 6 bases from V and 0 bases from J, with 21 bases between. Per germline, CDR1 LNHDA and CDR2 SQIVND (reference sequence). The CDR3 extends over 18 amino acids. CDR3 bases: TGTGCCAGTAGCCGAACGACAGGTTATGGGGATAGCAATCAGCCCCAGCATTTT. Its translation is CASSRTTGYGDSNQPQHF.